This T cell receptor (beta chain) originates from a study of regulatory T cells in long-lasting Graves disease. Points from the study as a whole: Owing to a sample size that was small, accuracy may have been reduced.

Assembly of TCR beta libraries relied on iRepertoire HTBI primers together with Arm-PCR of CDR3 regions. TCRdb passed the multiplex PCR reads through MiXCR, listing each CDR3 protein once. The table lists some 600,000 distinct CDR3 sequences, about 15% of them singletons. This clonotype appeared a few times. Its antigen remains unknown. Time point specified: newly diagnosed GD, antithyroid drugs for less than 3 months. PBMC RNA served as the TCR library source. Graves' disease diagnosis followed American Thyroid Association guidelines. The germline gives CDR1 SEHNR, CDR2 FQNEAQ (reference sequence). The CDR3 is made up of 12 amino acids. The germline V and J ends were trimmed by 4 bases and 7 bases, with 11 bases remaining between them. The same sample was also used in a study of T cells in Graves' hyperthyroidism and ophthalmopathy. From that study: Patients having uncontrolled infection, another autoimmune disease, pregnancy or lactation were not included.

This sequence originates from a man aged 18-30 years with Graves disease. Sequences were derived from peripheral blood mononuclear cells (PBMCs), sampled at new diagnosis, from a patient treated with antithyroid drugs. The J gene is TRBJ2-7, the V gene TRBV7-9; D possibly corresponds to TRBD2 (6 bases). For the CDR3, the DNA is TGTGCCAGCAGCTGGGGGGAAGGAGAGCAGTACTTC. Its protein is CASSWGEGEQYF. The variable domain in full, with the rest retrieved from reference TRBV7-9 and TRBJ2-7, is DTGVSQNPRHKITKRGQNVTFRCDPISEHNRLYWYRQTLGQGPEFLTYFQNEAQLEKSRLLSDRFSAERPKGSFSTLEIQRTEQGDSAMYLCASSWGEGEQYFGPGTRLTVT.